A selection of T cell receptor beta chains follows, all from one sample in a study of shared clonotypes between healthy human individuals. Data came from immunoSEQ multiplex PCR; TCRdb stores just in-frame clones and leaves some out. The sample records 650,000 to 800,000 clones, about 92% being singletons. The material sequenced was naive CD8+ T cells sorted from blood. These receptor sequences come from a man aged 25-45 years in good health. Each CDR3 is given without its conserved first and last residue. A D gene is named only where the DNA matches it firmly. Rows may omit the clone size; those that give it use once, few, many or a size class.

D	size	V	J	CDR3
-	few	TRBV29-1	TRBJ1-1	SVAPGNTEAF
-	-	TRBV7-2	TRBJ2-4	ASSLVGGIGNIQY
TRBD1	-	TRBV7-9	TRBJ2-2	ASHGQGFTGELF
-	-	TRBV5-8	TRBJ2-1	ASSLAWGREQF
-	-	TRBV4-3	TRBJ2-7	ASSKDSSYEQY
TRBD2	-	TRBV7-9	TRBJ2-2	ASSRGLAGGPHGELF
TRBD2	-	TRBV27	TRBJ2-2	ASRAGAYTGELF
-	few	TRBV27	TRBJ2-1	ASSLQGDEQF
-	few	TRBV28	TRBJ2-1	ASSRSYNEQF
-	-	TRBV7-9	TRBJ2-3	ASSPAGGSDTQY
-	-	TRBV2	TRBJ2-7	ASSEGVLGKPYEQY
TRBD1	-	TRBV5-1	TRBJ2-7	ASSLEPGQGASYEQY
TRBD1	-	TRBV11-2	TRBJ2-7	ASSLVGDSFYEQY
-	few	TRBV10-3	TRBJ2-7	AITSGQSSYEQY
TRBD1	-	TRBV5-4	TRBJ1-2	ASSSGGHGQGASGYT
TRBD2	-	TRBV10-3	TRBJ2-1	ATQGLAFPDEQF
TRBD2	-	TRBV25-1	TRBJ2-5	ASSELGTNQETQY
TRBD2	-	TRBV9	TRBJ2-7	ASSVTSGRVHEQY
-	-	TRBV28	TRBJ2-7	ASGYDSYEQY
TRBD2	-	TRBV27	TRBJ2-3	ASSFSLAGAGTDTQY
TRBD1	-	TRBV11-3	TRBJ1-2	ASSLDIGQGTNYGYT
-	-	TRBV7-2	TRBJ2-7	ASSLEQGGLYEQY
-	-	TRBV19	TRBJ1-5	ASSVVRRSNQPQH
-	-	TRBV29-1	TRBJ2-7	SVEDRGSGAYEQY
TRBD2	-	TRBV27	TRBJ2-3	ASSSGLAGVDTQY
-	-	TRBV27	TRBJ2-7	ASSLSSSGSIREQY
-	-	TRBV19	TRBJ1-1	ASSKGWDLGAF
TRBD1	-	TRBV11-2	TRBJ2-5	ASSLEPKPGQKFFQETQY
-	-	TRBV6-1	TRBJ1-2	ASSDFRWAGLEDGYT
-	-	TRBV14	TRBJ2-7	ASSSGGLDEQY
-	-	TRBV25-1	TRBJ2-7	ASSELGTYEQY
TRBD1	-	TRBV6-5	TRBJ2-1	ASSYHDRDNEQF
TRBD1	-	TRBV4-3	TRBJ2-1	ASSLGTGVYNEQF
TRBD2	-	TRBV10-3	TRBJ2-7	AISAGQVGGYEQY
TRBD2	-	TRBV5-1	TRBJ2-7	ASSLALAGGPVTHEQY
-	-	TRBV18	TRBJ2-1	ASSPDYDEQF
-	-	TRBV4-3	TRBJ1-2	ASSQDPDGANYGYT
-	-	TRBV14	TRBJ1-1	ASSQDKGLDTEAF
-	-	TRBV27	TRBJ2-3	ASSSGGARIPDTQY
-	-	TRBV6-1	TRBJ2-3	ASNRLTASTDTQY
-	-	TRBV6-6	TRBJ1-1	ASRAPGTPNTEAF
TRBD1	once	TRBV11-2	TRBJ2-7	ASSFNMDRGREQY
TRBD1	-	TRBV15	TRBJ2-3	ATTSTGGTDTQY
TRBD2	-	TRBV28	TRBJ2-7	ASSAASGSYEQY
-	-	TRBV2	TRBJ1-1	ASSEGRPTNIEAF
-	-	TRBV14	TRBJ2-5	ASSQDLGSQETQY
-	-	TRBV28	TRBJ2-7	ASRSAGEYEQY
-	-	TRBV4-1	TRBJ1-5	ASSQDQGSNQPQH
TRBD2	-	TRBV19	TRBJ2-1	ASSMGLAGGAYNEQF
-	-	TRBV9	TRBJ2-3	ASSVEVAGTDTQY
-	-	TRBV5-1	TRBJ2-3	ASSLAVVASSTDTQY